The T cell receptor beta chain described here comes from a study of immune evolution from preneoplasia to lung adenocarcinoma. The assay was immunoSEQ multiplex PCR, and TCRdb's table has in-frame clones only and misses some. The data show more than 15,000 clones, 86% seen once. Germline-derived CDR1 and CDR2 are SGHTA and FQGNSA. This CDR3 has 13 residues. V gave up 5 bases and J gave up 7 bases, with 14 bases separating them. Premalignant or tumor cells were enriched by macro-dissection after pathologic assessment. About this clone: Its antigen is as yet unknown.

Study-wide points: Highest clonality occurred in KRAS-mutant, not EGFR-mutant or double wild-type, nodules.

The chain joins TRBV7-2 to TRBJ1-2; D possibly corresponds to TRBD1 (6 bases). This clonotype was sampled from a person aged 70 to 85 with invasive lung adenocarcinoma. The source material was FFPE invasive lung adenocarcinoma tissue. This CDR3 is CASSARGALGYTF. Written as DNA, the CDR3 is TGTGCCAGCAGCGCAAGGGGGGCGCTTGGCTACACCTTC.